This TCR beta chain was profiled in a study of low-dose radiotherapy and immunotherapy resistance in tumors. Germline trimming cut 4 bases from V and 2 bases from J; bases unmatched to any gene: 8. Germline loops: CDR1 LNHDA, CDR2 SQIVND (reference sequence). The CDR3 loop spans 16 amino acids. This clonotype was seen a handful of times. Time point of the sample: after trial treatment. Indicated treatment: LDRT plus nivolumab, ipilimumab, low-dose cyclophosphamide and aspirin (RACIN trial). Alpha and beta chains were covered, as first-strand cDNA relied on TRAV- and TRBV-specific primers. Over approximately 20 PCR cycles, TCRs were amplified from a constant-region primer and V-primer adapter. TCRdb re-analysed the reads in MiXCR, keeping a single row per CDR3 protein. The table has around 84,000 distinct CDR3 sequences, around a sixth seen once; the top ten hold 1.3% to 1.5%.

This clonotype was obtained from a male donor with prostate cancer. The sequencing here drew on PBMCs, taken after low-dose radiotherapy plus immunotherapy. The V gene is TRBV19, the J gene TRBJ1-5; 7 bases match TRBD1. CDR3 bases: TGTGCCAGTAGTAGAGGAGGGGGCGCCGGCAATCAGCCCCAGCATTTT. It yields the protein CASSRGGGAGNQPQHF.